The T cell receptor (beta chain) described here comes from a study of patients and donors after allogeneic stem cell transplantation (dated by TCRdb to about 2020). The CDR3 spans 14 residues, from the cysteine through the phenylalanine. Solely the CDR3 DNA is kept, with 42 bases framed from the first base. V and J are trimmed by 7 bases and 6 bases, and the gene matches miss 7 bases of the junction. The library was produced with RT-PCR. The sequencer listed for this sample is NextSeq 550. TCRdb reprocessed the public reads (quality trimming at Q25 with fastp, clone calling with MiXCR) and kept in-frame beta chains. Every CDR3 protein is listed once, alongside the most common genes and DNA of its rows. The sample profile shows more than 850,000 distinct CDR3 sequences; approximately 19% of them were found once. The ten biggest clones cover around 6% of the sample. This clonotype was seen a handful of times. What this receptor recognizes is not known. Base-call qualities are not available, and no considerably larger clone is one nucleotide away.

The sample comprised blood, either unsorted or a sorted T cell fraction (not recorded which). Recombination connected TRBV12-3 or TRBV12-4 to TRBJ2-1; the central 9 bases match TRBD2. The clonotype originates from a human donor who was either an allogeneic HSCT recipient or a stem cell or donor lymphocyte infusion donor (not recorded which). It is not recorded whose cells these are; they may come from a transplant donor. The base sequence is TGTGCCAGCAATAGCGGGAGTGTAGGCAATGAGCAGTTCTTC. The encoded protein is CASNSGSVGNEQFF.